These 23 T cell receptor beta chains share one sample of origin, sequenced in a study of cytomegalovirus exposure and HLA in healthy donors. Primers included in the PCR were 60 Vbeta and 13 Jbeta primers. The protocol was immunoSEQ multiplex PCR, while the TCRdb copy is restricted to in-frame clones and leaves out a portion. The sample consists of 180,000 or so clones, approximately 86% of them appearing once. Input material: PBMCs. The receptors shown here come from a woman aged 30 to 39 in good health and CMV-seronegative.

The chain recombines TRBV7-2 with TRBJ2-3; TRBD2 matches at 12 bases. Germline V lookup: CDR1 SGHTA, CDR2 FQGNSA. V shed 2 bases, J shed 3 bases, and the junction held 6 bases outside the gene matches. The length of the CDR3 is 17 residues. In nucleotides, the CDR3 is TGTGCCAGCAGCTTAATGCCCGGACTAGCGGGAACAGATACGCAGTATTTT. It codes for CASSLMPGLAGTDTQYF.

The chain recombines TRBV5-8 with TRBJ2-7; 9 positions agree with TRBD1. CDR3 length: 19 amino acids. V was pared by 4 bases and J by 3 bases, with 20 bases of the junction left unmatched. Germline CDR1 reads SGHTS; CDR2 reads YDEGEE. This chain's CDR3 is CASSRNRVVTGQGLYEQYF. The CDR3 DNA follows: TGTGCCAGCAGCAGAAACCGAGTCGTAACGGGACAGGGACTCTACGAGCAGTACTTC.

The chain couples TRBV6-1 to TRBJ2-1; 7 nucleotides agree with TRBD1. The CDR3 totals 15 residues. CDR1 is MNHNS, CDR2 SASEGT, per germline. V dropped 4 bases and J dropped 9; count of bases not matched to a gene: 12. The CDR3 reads CASSARQGTIVEQFF. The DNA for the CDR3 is TGTGCCAGCAGTGCAAGACAGGGTACGATTGTTGAGCAGTTCTTC.

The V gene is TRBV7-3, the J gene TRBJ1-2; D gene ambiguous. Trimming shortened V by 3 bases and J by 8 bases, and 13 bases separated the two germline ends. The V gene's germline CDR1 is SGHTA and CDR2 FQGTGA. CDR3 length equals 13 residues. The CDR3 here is CASSFRAGFGYTF. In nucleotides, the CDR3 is TGTGCCAGCAGCTTCCGGGCGGGGTTCGGCTACACCTTC.

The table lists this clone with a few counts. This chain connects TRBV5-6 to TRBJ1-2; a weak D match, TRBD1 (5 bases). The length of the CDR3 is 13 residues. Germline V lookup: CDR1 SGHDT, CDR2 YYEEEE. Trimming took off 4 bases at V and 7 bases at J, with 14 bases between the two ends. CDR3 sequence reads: CASSPTGTRGYTF. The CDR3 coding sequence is TGTGCCAGCAGCCCTACAGGTACTCGTGGCTACACCTTC.

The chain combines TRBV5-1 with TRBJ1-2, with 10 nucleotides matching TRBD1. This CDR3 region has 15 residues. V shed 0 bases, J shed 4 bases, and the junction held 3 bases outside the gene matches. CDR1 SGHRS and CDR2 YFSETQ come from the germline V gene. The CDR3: CASSLDGTGVYGYTF. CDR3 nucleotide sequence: TGCGCCAGCAGCTTGGACGGGACAGGGGTCTATGGCTACACCTTC.

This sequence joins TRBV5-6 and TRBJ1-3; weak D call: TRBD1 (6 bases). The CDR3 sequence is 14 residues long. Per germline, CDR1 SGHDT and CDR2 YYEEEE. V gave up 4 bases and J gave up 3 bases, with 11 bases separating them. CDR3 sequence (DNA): TGTGCCAGCAGCCACACAGGGATTGGAAACACCATATATTTT. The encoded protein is CASSHTGIGNTIYF.

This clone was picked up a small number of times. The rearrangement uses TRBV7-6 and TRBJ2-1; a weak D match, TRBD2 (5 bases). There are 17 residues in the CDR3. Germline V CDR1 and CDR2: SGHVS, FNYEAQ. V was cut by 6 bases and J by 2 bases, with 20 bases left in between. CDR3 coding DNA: TGTGCCAGCAGGGTCGACTCTCTAGCCACCCCCTACAATGAGCAGTTCTTC. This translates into CASRVDSLATPYNEQFF. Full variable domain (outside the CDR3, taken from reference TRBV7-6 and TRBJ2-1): GAGVSQSPRYKVTKRGQDVALRCDPISGHVSLYWYRQALGQGPEFLTYFNYEAQQDKSGLPNDRFSAERPEGSISTLTIQRTEQRDSAMYRCASRVDSLATPYNEQFFGPGTRLTVL.

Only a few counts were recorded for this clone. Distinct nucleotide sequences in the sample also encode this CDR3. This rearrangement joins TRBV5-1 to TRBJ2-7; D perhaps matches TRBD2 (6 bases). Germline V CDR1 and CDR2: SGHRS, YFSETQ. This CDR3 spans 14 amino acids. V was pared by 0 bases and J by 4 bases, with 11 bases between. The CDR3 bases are TGCGCCAGCAGCTTGGGGGACTCCAGTTACGAGCAGTACTTC. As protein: CASSLGDSSYEQYF.

This CDR3 reads CASSMDTYNEQFF. For the CDR3, the DNA is TGTGCCAGCAGCATGGACACCTACAATGAGCAGTTCTTC. The V and J genes are TRBV7-6 and TRBJ2-1; D may be TRBD1 (5 bases). The CDR3 consists of 13 residues. In germline, CDR1 is SGHVS, CDR2 FNYEAQ. The V end was cut by 5 bases, the J end by 2 bases, with 7 bases between.

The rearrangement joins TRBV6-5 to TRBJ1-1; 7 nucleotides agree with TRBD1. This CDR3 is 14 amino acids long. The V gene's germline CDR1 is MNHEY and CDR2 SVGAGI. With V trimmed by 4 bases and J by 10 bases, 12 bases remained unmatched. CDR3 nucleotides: TGTGCCAGCAGTTCGGGACAGCACTCGTCTATAGCTTTCTTT. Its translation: CASSSGQHSSIAFF.

Here the CDR3 reads CASSLDRSQETQYF. CDR3 nucleotides: TGTGCCAGCAGCTTGGACAGGAGCCAAGAGACCCAGTACTTC. The chain links TRBV7-9 to TRBJ2-5; 7 positions agree with TRBD1. The CDR3 sequence is 14 residues long. The junction had 2 bases not matched to a gene; V was cut back by 3 bases and J by 1 base. The V gene's germline CDR1 is SEHNR and CDR2 FQNEAQ (reference sequence).

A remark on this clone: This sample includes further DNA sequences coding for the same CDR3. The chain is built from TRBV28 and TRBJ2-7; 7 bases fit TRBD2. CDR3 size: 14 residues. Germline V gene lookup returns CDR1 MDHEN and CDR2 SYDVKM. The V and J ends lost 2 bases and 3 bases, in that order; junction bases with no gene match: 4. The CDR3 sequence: CASSLGGGFYEQYF. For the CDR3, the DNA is TGTGCCAGCAGTTTAGGCGGGGGATTCTACGAGCAGTACTTC.

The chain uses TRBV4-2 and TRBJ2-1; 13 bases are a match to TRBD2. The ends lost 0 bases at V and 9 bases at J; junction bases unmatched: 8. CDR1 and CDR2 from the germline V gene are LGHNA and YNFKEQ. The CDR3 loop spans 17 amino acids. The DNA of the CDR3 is TGTGCCAGCAGCCAAGAGGCACTAGCGGGAGGGATAGGTGAGCAGTTCTTC. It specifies CASSQEALAGGIGEQFF.

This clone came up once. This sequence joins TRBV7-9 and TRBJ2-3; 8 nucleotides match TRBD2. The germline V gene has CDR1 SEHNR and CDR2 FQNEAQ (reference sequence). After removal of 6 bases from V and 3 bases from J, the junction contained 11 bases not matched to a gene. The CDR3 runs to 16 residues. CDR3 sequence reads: CASSYSGRAWTDTQYF. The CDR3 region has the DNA TGTGCCAGCAGTTATTCCGGGAGGGCCTGGACAGATACGCAGTATTTT.

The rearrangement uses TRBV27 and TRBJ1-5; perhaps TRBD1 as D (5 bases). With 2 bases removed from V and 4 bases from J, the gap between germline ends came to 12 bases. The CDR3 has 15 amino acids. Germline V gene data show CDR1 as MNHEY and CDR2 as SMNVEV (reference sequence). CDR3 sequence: CASSLQRGSNQPQHF. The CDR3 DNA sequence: TGTGCCAGCAGTTTACAAAGGGGCAGTAATCAGCCCCAGCATTTT.

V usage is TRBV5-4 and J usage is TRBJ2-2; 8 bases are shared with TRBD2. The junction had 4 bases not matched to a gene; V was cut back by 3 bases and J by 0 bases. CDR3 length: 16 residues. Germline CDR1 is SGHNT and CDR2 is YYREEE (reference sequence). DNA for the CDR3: TGTGCCAGCAGCTCCCCGGGACTAGCGAACACCGGGGAGCTGTTTTTT. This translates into CASSSPGLANTGELFF.

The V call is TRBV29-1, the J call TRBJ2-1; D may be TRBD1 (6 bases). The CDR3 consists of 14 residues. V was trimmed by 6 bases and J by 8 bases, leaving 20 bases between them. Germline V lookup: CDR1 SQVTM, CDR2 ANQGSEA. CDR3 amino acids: CSVTKGQPWDEQFF. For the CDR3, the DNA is TGCAGCGTCACGAAAGGACAGCCTTGGGATGAGCAGTTCTTC.

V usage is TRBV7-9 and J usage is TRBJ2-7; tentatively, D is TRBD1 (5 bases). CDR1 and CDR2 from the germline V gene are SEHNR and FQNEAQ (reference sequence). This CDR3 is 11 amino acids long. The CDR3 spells CAYMDTYEQYF. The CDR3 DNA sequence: TGTGCATATATGGACACCTACGAGCAGTACTTC.

The CDR3 loop is CASSWGQNTGELFF. The CDR3 DNA sequence: TGTGCCAGCAGTTGGGGACAAAACACCGGGGAGCTGTTTTTT. V gene TRBV27 combines with J gene TRBJ2-2; D possibly corresponds to TRBD1 (6 bases). The CDR3 totals 14 residues. Trimming took 4 bases from V and 2 from J, leaving 8 bases between them. The germline V gene has CDR1 MNHEY and CDR2 SMNVEV (reference sequence).

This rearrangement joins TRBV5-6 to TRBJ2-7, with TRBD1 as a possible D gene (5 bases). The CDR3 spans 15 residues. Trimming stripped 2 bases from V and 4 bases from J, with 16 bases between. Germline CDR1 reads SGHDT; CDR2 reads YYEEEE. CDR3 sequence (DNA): TGTGCCAGCAGCTTTTTAACAGGTGGCGGATACGAGCAGTACTTC. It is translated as CASSFLTGGGYEQYF. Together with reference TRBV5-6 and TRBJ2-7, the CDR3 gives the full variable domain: DAGVTQSPTHLIKTRGQQVTLRCSPKSGHDTVSWYQQALGQGPQFIFQYYEEEERQRGNFPDRFSGHQFPNYSSELNVNALLLGDSALYLCASSFLTGGGYEQYFGPGTRLTVT.

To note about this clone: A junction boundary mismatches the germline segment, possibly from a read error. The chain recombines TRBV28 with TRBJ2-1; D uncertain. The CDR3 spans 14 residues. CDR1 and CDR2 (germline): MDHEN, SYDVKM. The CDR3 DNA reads TGTGCCGGCAGTTGGGTCAGGCCGTTCAATGAGCAGTTCTTC. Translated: CAGSWVRPFNEQFF.

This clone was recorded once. The CDR3 loop reads CASRKGGSSYNEQFF. CDR3 in DNA: TGTGCCAGCAGAAAAGGGGGTAGCTCCTACAATGAGCAGTTCTTC. The chain recombines TRBV7-9 with TRBJ2-1, with D possibly matching TRBD1 (6 bases). Trimming removed 6 bases at V and 0 bases at J, with 12 bases between. Germline CDR1 and CDR2: SEHNR and FQNEAQ (reference sequence). CDR3 length: 15 amino acids.